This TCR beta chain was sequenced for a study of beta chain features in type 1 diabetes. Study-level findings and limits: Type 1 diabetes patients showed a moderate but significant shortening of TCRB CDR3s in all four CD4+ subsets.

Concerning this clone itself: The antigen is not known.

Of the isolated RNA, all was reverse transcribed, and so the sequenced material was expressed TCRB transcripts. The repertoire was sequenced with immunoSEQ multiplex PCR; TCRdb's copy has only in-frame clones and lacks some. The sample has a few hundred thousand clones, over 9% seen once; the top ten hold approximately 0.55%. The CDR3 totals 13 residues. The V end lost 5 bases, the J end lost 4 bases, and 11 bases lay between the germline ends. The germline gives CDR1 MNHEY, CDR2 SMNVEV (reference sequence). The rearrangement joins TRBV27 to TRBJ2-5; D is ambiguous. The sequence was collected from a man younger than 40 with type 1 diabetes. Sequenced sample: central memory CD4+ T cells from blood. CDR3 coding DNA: TGTGCCAGCAGTGTGGTCGGGTCAGAGACCCAGTACTTC. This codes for CASSVVGSETQYF.